Here is one T cell receptor beta chain with its context. This sample stems from a study of blood T cells in healthy people across ages. Through a sample-barcoded 5' primer and a J-beta primer mix, a second PCR was run for 7 to 11 cycles. TCRdb fed the 5' RACE reads into MiXCR, producing one record per CDR3 protein. The profile shows roughly 1 million distinct CDR3 sequences, around 27% of them singletons. V was pared by 6 bases and J by 2 bases, with 13 bases between. The length of the CDR3 is 14 residues. The germline V gene encodes CDR1 DFQATT and CDR2 SNEGSKA (reference sequence). The same sample was also studied in work on T cells of mothers and their children.

This sequence joins TRBV20-1 and TRBJ2-2, with D perhaps being TRBD1 or TRBD2 (6 bases each). The receptor was derived from a girl aged 2 to 10 in good health. Specimen: blood. CDR3 in DNA: TGCAGTGCCAAGGGGGGAACCAACACCGGGGAGCTGTTTTTT. It is translated as CSAKGGTNTGELFF.